A single sample gave rise to the 5 T cell receptor beta chains below, sequenced in a study of T cells after yellow fever vaccination. TCRdb redid the calling of the 5' RACE reads with MiXCR, one entry per CDR3 protein. Of roughly 320,000 distinct CDR3 sequences in the sample, about 10% were seen once. Here the sequenced sample was CD4+ T cells sorted from PBMCs, taken 45 days after the yellow fever booster vaccination. These receptor sequences come from a man aged 18 to 29 who received the YFV17D yellow fever vaccine.

There are many counts of this clonotype. The CDR3 protein is CASSEMGNQPQHF. The CDR3 nucleotides are TGTGCCAGCAGTGAAATGGGCAATCAGCCCCAGCATTTT. This chain joins TRBV2 and TRBJ1-5; no reliable D call. In germline, CDR1 is SNHLY, CDR2 FYNNEI. This CDR3 contains 13 residues. The V end was cut by 2 bases, the J end by 2 bases, with 4 bases between. Variable domain in full (rest from reference TRBV2 and TRBJ1-5): EPEVTQTPSHQVTQMGQEVILRCVPISNHLYFYWYRQILGQKVEFLVSFYNNEISEKSEIFDDQFSVERPDGSNFTLKIRSTKLEDSAMYFCASSEMGNQPQHFGDGTRLSIL.

This rearrangement joins TRBV30 to TRBJ2-1; 13 bases match TRBD2. The CDR3 is 13 amino acids. V shed 8 bases and J 9 bases; nucleotides not matched to a gene: 7. Per the germline V gene, CDR1 is GTSNPN and CDR2 is SVGIG (reference sequence). The CDR3 loop is CAGGTSGASEQFF. The CDR3 coding sequence is TGTGCCGGGGGGACTAGCGGGGCGTCTGAGCAGTTCTTC.

This clonotype occurred many times. This chain joins TRBV5-1 and TRBJ2-3; D is perhaps TRBD2 (5 bases). With 0 bases removed from V and 0 bases from J, the gap between germline ends came to 8 bases. CDR3 size: 15 residues. Germline values: CDR1 SGHRS, CDR2 YFSETQ. The CDR3 nucleotides are TGCGCCAGCAGCTTGGGTCTAGCAAGCACAGATACGCAGTATTTT. Translating gives CASSLGLASTDTQYF.

This clonotype was observed many times. This chain links TRBV7-2 with TRBJ1-5; D ambiguous. The CDR3 contains 14 residues. With 0 bases removed from V and 1 base from J, the gap between germline ends came to 4 bases. Germline V gives CDR1 SGHTA, CDR2 FQGNSA. CDR3: CASSLAPSNQPQHF. The CDR3 nucleotides read TGTGCCAGCAGCTTAGCCCCCAGCAATCAGCCCCAGCATTTT.

This clonotype appeared many times. The chain links TRBV15 to TRBJ2-3; the D is unclear. Per germline, CDR1 LNHNV and CDR2 YYDKDF (reference sequence). V was pared by 1 base and J by 2 bases, with 7 bases between. This CDR3 has 14 amino acids. CDR3 protein: CATSRGSPTDTQYF. The CDR3, as DNA: TGTGCCACCAGCAGAGGTAGCCCCACAGATACGCAGTATTTT.